Shown below are 30 T cell receptor beta chains from a single sample sequenced in a study of cytotoxic CD8 clonotypes in ibrutinib-treated CLL. Generated by immunoSEQ multiplex PCR, the TCRdb table keeps only in-frame clones and is missing some. The sample carries about 200,000 clones, 60% to 80% recorded once. The sample here was PBMCs, taken after 12 months of ibrutinib treatment. These TCRs come from a human donor with chronic lymphocytic leukemia.

This clone has a single count. This chain joins TRBV28 and TRBJ1-5; no reliable D call. Per the germline V gene, CDR1 is MDHEN and CDR2 is SYDVKM. Trimming pared 2 bases from V and 4 bases from J, leaving 12 bases between. The CDR3 is 15 residues long. CDR3 protein: CASSLDLPGNQPQHF. DNA of the CDR3: TGTGCCAGCAGTTTAGACCTGCCGGGGAATCAGCCCCAGCATTTT.

This rearrangement joins TRBV5-1 to TRBJ2-3, with D hard to call. V was pared by 7 bases and J by 0 bases, with 15 bases between. Germline assignment: CDR1 SGHRS and CDR2 YFSETQ. This CDR3 has 15 amino acids. CDR3 nucleotide sequence: TGCGCCAGCGGCCTATGGGGATTTAGCACAGATACGCAGTATTTT. Its protein product is CASGLWGFSTDTQYF.

The J gene is TRBJ1-4, the V gene TRBV5-4; D possibly corresponds to TRBD1 (6 bases). Trimming pared 4 bases from V and 2 bases from J, leaving 9 bases between. Germline lookup yields CDR1 SGHNT and CDR2 YYREEE (reference sequence). This CDR3 comprises 14 residues. CDR3 protein: CASSLGGTNEKLFF. DNA for the CDR3: TGTGCCAGCAGCCTAGGGGGGACTAATGAAAAACTGTTTTTT.

The chain employs TRBV11-2 and TRBJ2-3; tentatively, D is TRBD1 or TRBD2 (6 bases each). Between the trimmed V and J ends, which lost 8 bases and 3 bases, there was a span of 15 bases. Germline CDR1 is SGHAT and CDR2 is FQNNGV. The CDR3 has 14 residues. The CDR3 region is CASPGGAGTDTQYF. The CDR3, as DNA: TGTGCCAGCCCCGGGGGCGCGGGGACAGATACGCAGTATTTT.

V usage is TRBV15 and J usage is TRBJ2-7; 11 bases agree with TRBD1. The CDR3 loop spans 15 amino acids. V shed 2 bases, J shed 3 bases, and the junction held 3 bases outside the gene matches. In germline, CDR1 is LNHNV, CDR2 YYDKDF (reference sequence). CDR3 in amino acids: CATSRMGTGGYEQYF. Here the CDR3 DNA reads TGTGCCACCAGCAGAATGGGGACAGGGGGCTACGAGCAGTACTTC.

V is TRBV20-1 and J is TRBJ2-7, with a possible D match to TRBD2 (5 bases). The V gene's germline CDR1 is DFQATT and CDR2 SNEGSKA (reference sequence). This CDR3 is built from 11 residues. With 4 bases removed from V and 7 bases from J, the gap between germline ends came to 11 bases. The CDR3 here is CSAKPWREQYF. CDR3 nucleotides: TGCAGTGCTAAGCCATGGAGGGAGCAGTACTTC.

The V and J genes are TRBV7-9 and TRBJ2-5; tentatively, D is TRBD1 (7 bases). Germline CDR1 and CDR2: SEHNR and FQNEAQ (reference sequence). The CDR3 covers 13 residues. Trimming cost V 8 bases and J 5 bases, with 15 bases left between them. The CDR3 DNA follows: TGTGCCAGCTCCGGAGGGGGCGCGGAGACCCAGTACTTC. This translates into CASSGGGAETQYF.

The chain joins TRBV28 to TRBJ2-4; possibly TRBD1 or TRBD2 for D (5 bases each). The germline V gene encodes CDR1 MDHEN and CDR2 SYDVKM. CDR3 length: 16 amino acids. V lost 5 bases and J 0 bases, leaving 14 bases between the germline ends. CDR3 loop: CASSVRGTVAKNIQYF. The CDR3 DNA sequence: TGTGCCAGCAGTGTGAGAGGGACGGTAGCCAAAAACATTCAGTACTTC.

J is TRBJ2-2 and V is TRBV6-5; unclear D gene. The CDR3 has 14 amino acids. V was pared by 0 bases and J by 5 bases, with 7 bases between. The germline V gene encodes CDR1 MNHEY and CDR2 SVGAGI. Written as DNA, the CDR3 is TGTGCCAGCAGTTACTCAACAATGACCGGGGAGCTGTTTTTT. This gives the protein CASSYSTMTGELFF.

The chain uses TRBV5-1 and TRBJ2-1; 10 bases are shared with TRBD2. This CDR3 contains 16 residues. Germline V lookup: CDR1 SGHRS, CDR2 YFSETQ. V lost 2 bases to trimming and J lost 8 bases; unmatched junction nucleotides: 10. The CDR3 coding sequence is TGCGCCAGCAGCTTCACCCCCACTAGCGGGGCAGATGAGCAGTTCTTC. It specifies CASSFTPTSGADEQFF.

V usage is TRBV4-1 and J usage is TRBJ1-5, with 7 bases identical to TRBD1. The ends lost 2 bases at V and 3 bases at J; junction bases unmatched: 4. Germline-derived CDR1 and CDR2 are MGHRA and YSYEKL. The CDR3 extends over 15 amino acids. The chain's CDR3 is CASSQRGGLNQPQHF. The CDR3 nucleotides read TGCGCCAGCAGCCAAAGAGGGGGCCTCAATCAGCCCCAGCATTTT.

This clone was seen a single time. The V gene is TRBV5-4, the J gene TRBJ1-1, with 8 positions matching TRBD1. Trimming cost V 4 bases and J 5 bases; bases outside gene matches: 7. Germline values: CDR1 SGHNT, CDR2 YYREEE (reference sequence). This CDR3 contains 14 residues. The CDR3 DNA is TGTGCCAGCAGCCCAGGGACAGGCGGGACTGAAGCTTTCTTT. This translates into CASSPGTGGTEAFF.

The chain links TRBV13 to TRBJ2-7; a weak D match, TRBD2 (6 bases). The germline CDR1 and CDR2 sequences are PRHDT and FYEKMQ (reference sequence). Trimming took off 7 bases at V and 2 bases at J, with 18 bases between the two ends. This CDR3 spans 15 amino acids. CDR3 nucleotide sequence: TGTGCCAGCAATCCCCTGGGCCTAGCGCCCTACGAGCAGTACTTC. It translates to CASNPLGLAPYEQYF.

The V gene is TRBV19, the J gene TRBJ2-2, with D unresolved. Germline V gene sequence: CDR1 LNHDA, CDR2 SQIVND (reference sequence). V shed 3 bases and J shed 9 bases, with 11 bases lying between them. This CDR3 spans 13 amino acids. CDR3 protein: CASSISLSRELFF. The CDR3 DNA reads as TGTGCCAGTAGTATTTCCCTGAGCCGGGAGCTGTTTTTT. Full variable domain (remainder filled in from reference TRBV19 and TRBJ2-2): DGGITQSPKYLFRKEGQNVTLSCEQNLNHDAMYWYRQDPGQGLRLIYYSQIVNDFQKGDIAEGYSVSREKKESFPLTVTSAQKNPTAFYLCASSISLSRELFFGEGSRLTVL.

The chain has TRBV5-1 and TRBJ2-7, with D tentatively TRBD2 (6 bases). Trimming cost V 4 bases and J 2 bases, with 7 bases left between them. The CDR3 length is 12 residues. Germline CDR1 SGHRS, CDR2 YFSETQ. As DNA, the CDR3 is TGCGCCAGCAGCGGCGGGGCCTACGAGCAGTACTTC. Translating gives CASSGGAYEQYF. Full variable domain (remainder filled in from reference TRBV5-1 and TRBJ2-7): KAGVTQTPRYLIKTRGQQVTLSCSPISGHRSVSWYQQTPGQGLQFLFEYFSETQRNKGNFPGRFSGRQFSNSRSEMNVSTLELGDSALYLCASSGGAYEQYFGPGTRLTVT.

This chain joins TRBV6-1 and TRBJ1-3; a weak D match, TRBD1 (5 bases). The CDR3 is 14 amino acids. Per germline, CDR1 MNHNS and CDR2 SASEGT. V lost 7 bases, J lost 4 bases, and 14 bases lay in between. This CDR3 reads CASIVRVPGNTIYF. The CDR3, as DNA: TGTGCCAGCATCGTCAGGGTCCCAGGAAACACCATATATTTT.

This chain links TRBV7-9 with TRBJ1-2; TRBD1 aligns across 7 bases. V gave up 5 bases and J gave up 3 bases; unmatched junction bases: 6. The CDR3 spans 14 residues. The germline V gene encodes CDR1 SEHNR and CDR2 FQNEAQ (reference sequence). CDR3 DNA sequence: TGTGCCAGCAGCACGCCGGGACAGCACTATGGCTACACCTTC. Amino acids: CASSTPGQHYGYTF.

This sequence joins TRBV4-1 and TRBJ2-7; D call uncertain. The germline CDR1 and CDR2 sequences are MGHRA and YSYEKL. V lost 1 base to trimming and J lost 2 bases, with 15 bases between them. CDR3 length: 16 residues. This CDR3 is CASSQGLRDTAYEQYF. For the CDR3, the DNA is TGCGCCAGCAGCCAAGGATTGAGAGACACGGCCTACGAGCAGTACTTC.

J is TRBJ2-7 and V is TRBV11-3; maybe TRBD1 (6 bases). This CDR3 region has 14 residues. Trimming cost V 3 bases and J 2 bases, with 11 bases left between them. The germline V gene encodes CDR1 SGHNT and CDR2 YENEEA. The CDR3 sequence: CASSLSGQTYEQYF. The CDR3 nucleotides read TGTGCCAGCAGCTTGTCGGGACAAACCTACGAGCAGTACTTC.

J is TRBJ1-4 and V is TRBV15, with 7 bases that match TRBD1. The germline CDR1 and CDR2 sequences are LNHNV and YYDKDF (reference sequence). V lost 4 bases, J lost 8 bases, and 10 bases stayed unmatched. CDR3 size: 15 residues. In DNA form, the CDR3 reads TGTGCCACCAGCAAACAGACAGGGAGTCAAGAAAAACTGTTTTTT. Translated: CATSKQTGSQEKLFF.

This chain connects TRBV28 to TRBJ1-2; possible D gene TRBD1, 6 bases. With 6 bases removed from V and 4 bases from J, the gap between germline ends came to 15 bases. Looked up from germline, CDR1 is MDHEN and CDR2 is SYDVKM. The CDR3 is made up of 14 amino acids. DNA for the CDR3: TGTGCCAGCAGGAAACAGGGTAGGGGCTATGGCTACACCTTC. Protein: CASRKQGRGYGYTF.

The chain recombines TRBV30 with TRBJ2-7; 8 nucleotides agree with TRBD2. CDR3 length equals 13 residues. With 5 bases clipped from V and 2 bases from J, the junction kept 5 bases outside the gene matches. Per the germline V gene, CDR1 is GTSNPN and CDR2 is SVGIG (reference sequence). This chain's CDR3 is CAWAPGLAYEQYF. For the CDR3, the DNA is TGTGCCTGGGCTCCGGGACTAGCCTACGAGCAGTACTTC.

This clone was counted only a few times. The chain links TRBV27 to TRBJ2-3; possibly TRBD2 for D (5 bases). This CDR3 contains 18 residues. CDR1 MNHEY and CDR2 SMNVEV come from the germline V gene (reference sequence). V was pared by 2 bases and J by 3 bases, with 21 bases between. The CDR3 nucleotides are TGTGCCAGCAGTTTAGAAAGAGGGCTGGCAGACCAGACAGATACGCAGTATTTT. Amino acids: CASSLERGLADQTDTQYF.

The chain is built from TRBV6-1 and TRBJ1-1; D uncertain. This CDR3 has 13 residues. V lost 8 bases to trimming and J lost 2 bases, with 12 bases between them. The germline V gene has CDR1 MNHNS and CDR2 SASEGT. In DNA, the CDR3 is TGTGCCAGCCATATCACACCCAACACTGAAGCTTTCTTT. Its translation: CASHITPNTEAFF.

This rearrangement joins TRBV11-1 to TRBJ2-5; D gene ambiguous. Germline V gives CDR1 SGHAT, CDR2 FQDESV (reference sequence). This CDR3 is built from 12 residues. Trimming took off 5 bases at V and 5 bases at J, with 9 bases between the two ends. The CDR3 bases are TGTGCCAGCAGCCTACCACGGGAGACCCAGTACTTC. This translates into CASSLPRETQYF.

J is TRBJ2-7 and V is TRBV18, with 7 bases identical to TRBD2. This CDR3 has 14 amino acids. V gave up 2 bases and J gave up 5 bases; unmatched junction bases: 6. From germline, CDR1 is KGHSH and CDR2 LQKENI. The CDR3 DNA is TGTGCCAGCTCACCAGCCGGGAGGAGGAACGAGCAGTACTTC. It specifies CASSPAGRRNEQYF.

This clone is a singleton in its sample. V gene TRBV19 combines with J gene TRBJ2-7; a weak D match, TRBD1 (5 bases). The CDR3 extends over 14 amino acids. The V end was cut by 3 bases, the J end by 0 bases, with 9 bases between. The V gene's germline CDR1 is LNHDA and CDR2 SQIVND (reference sequence). The CDR3 loop is CASSMAGNSYEQYF. DNA for the CDR3: TGTGCCAGTAGTATGGCAGGGAACTCCTACGAGCAGTACTTC. Complete variable domain (other parts from reference TRBV19 and TRBJ2-7): DGGITQSPKYLFRKEGQNVTLSCEQNLNHDAMYWYRQDPGQGLRLIYYSQIVNDFQKGDIAEGYSVSREKKESFPLTVTSAQKNPTAFYLCASSMAGNSYEQYFGPGTRLTVT.

The V and J genes are TRBV13 and TRBJ2-1, with 12 bases that match TRBD2. The CDR3 length is 17 residues. J lost 3 bases, V lost 2 bases, and 5 bases had no gene match. Germline V lookup: CDR1 PRHDT, CDR2 FYEKMQ (reference sequence). CDR3 loop: CASSLLLAGGIYNEQFF. The DNA of the CDR3 is TGTGCCAGCAGCTTATTACTAGCGGGAGGCATCTACAATGAGCAGTTCTTC.

This clone came up many times. V is TRBV29-1 and J is TRBJ2-7; TRBD1 might be the D (6 bases). Germline V CDR1 and CDR2: SQVTM, ANQGSEA. The CDR3 is 13 amino acids. The V end lost 5 bases, the J end lost 2 bases, and 13 bases lay between the germline ends. The CDR3 here is CSVIRQVTYEQYF. The CDR3 region has the DNA TGCAGCGTTATTCGACAGGTCACCTACGAGCAGTACTTC.

The V gene is TRBV5-4, the J gene TRBJ1-2; 7 nucleotides match TRBD1. The CDR3 totals 16 residues. The germline gives CDR1 SGHNT, CDR2 YYREEE (reference sequence). The V gene end was trimmed by 0 bases and the J gene end by 3 bases; junction bases not matched to a gene: 8. This chain's CDR3 is CASSLAQTGLDYGYTF. Here the CDR3 DNA reads TGTGCCAGCAGCTTGGCCCAGACAGGGTTGGACTATGGCTACACCTTC.